This TCR beta chain comes out of a study of cytomegalovirus exposure and HLA in healthy donors. Broader study findings: Sequencing depth roughly uniform across donors was assumed in presence/absence analyses. Some public TCRs appeared in many individuals, while most sequences were rare. As immune exposure information, only CMV serostatus was available.

Points on this clone: The antigen remains undetermined.

PCR amplification relied on 60 Vbeta primers (plus 13 Jbeta primers). Study processing details: Approximately 12 million of around 85 million unique TCR beta chains were shared, per a later count. Here immunoSEQ multiplex PCR was the method, and the copy in TCRdb shows in-frame clones only, minus some. The V and J calls and clone size are taken from that table; D and trimming were inferred from the DNA. The sample holds around 130,000 clones; roughly 90% are singletons and the top ten take around 0.51%. V lost 2 bases, J lost 3 bases, and 12 bases stayed unmatched. This CDR3 contains 18 residues. Germline CDR1 is SGHRS and CDR2 is YFSETQ.

This chain uses TRBV5-1 with TRBJ1-2, with 11 bases matching TRBD1. The sequenced material came from PBMCs. The source is a woman aged 40 to 50 in good health and CMV-seronegative. The CDR3 DNA sequence: TGCGCCAGCAGCTTCTCCGGACAGGGGGCGACGCCGTACTATGGCTACACCTTC. Its protein is CASSFSGQGATPYYGYTF.